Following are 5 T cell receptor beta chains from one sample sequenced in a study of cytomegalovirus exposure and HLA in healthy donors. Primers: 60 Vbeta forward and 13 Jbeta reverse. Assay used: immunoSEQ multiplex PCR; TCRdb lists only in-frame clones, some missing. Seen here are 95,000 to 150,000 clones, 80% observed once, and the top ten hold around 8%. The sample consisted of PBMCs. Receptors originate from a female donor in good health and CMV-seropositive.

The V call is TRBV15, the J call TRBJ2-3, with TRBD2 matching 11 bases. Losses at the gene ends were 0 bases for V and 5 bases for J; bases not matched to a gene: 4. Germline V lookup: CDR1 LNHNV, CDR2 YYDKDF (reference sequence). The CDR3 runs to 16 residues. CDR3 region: CATSREASGGRDTQYF. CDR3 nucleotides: TGTGCCACCAGCAGAGAGGCTAGCGGGGGGCGAGATACGCAGTATTTT. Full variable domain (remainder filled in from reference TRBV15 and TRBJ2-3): DAMVIQNPRYQVTQFGKPVTLSCSQTLNHNVMYWYQQKSSQAPKLLFHYYDKDFNNEADTPDNFQSRRPNTSFCFLDIRSPGLGDTAMYLCATSREASGGRDTQYFGPGTRLTVL.

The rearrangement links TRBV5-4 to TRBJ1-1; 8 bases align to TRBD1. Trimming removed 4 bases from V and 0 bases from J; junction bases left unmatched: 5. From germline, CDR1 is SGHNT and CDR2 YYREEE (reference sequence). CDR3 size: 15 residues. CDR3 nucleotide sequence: TGTGCCAGCAGCCTACTGACAGGGGTGAACACTGAAGCTTTCTTT. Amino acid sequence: CASSLLTGVNTEAFF.

The CDR3 region is CASSLAGRNTIYF. CDR3 coding DNA: TGTGCCAGCAGCTTGGCAGGGAGAAACACCATATATTTT. The genes are TRBV5-6 and TRBJ1-3; weak D call: TRBD1 (5 bases). The CDR3 loop spans 13 amino acids. V was shortened by 0 bases and J by 5 bases, with 6 bases between the two germline ends. From germline, CDR1 is SGHDT and CDR2 YYEEEE.

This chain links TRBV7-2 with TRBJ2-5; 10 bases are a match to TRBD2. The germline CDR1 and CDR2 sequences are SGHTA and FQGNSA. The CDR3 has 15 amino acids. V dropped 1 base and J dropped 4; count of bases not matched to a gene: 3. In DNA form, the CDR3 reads TGTGCCAGCAGCTTAGGATCTAGCGGGGGAGAGACCCAGTACTTC. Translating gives CASSLGSSGGETQYF.

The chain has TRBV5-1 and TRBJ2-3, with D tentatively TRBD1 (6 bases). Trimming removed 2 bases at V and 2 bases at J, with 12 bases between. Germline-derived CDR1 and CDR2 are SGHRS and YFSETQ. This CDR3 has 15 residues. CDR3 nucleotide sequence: TGCGCCAGCAGCTTCCAAGGGGGATACACAGATACGCAGTATTTT. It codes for CASSFQGGYTDTQYF.